This entry lists 26 T cell receptor beta chains sequenced from one sample in a study of T cells after yellow fever vaccination (dated by TCRdb to 2018 to 2020). The treatment or condition tag for this specimen amounts to: live attenuated yellow fever vaccine strain. Library prep was done by 5' RACE. Data came from an Illumina NovaSeq 6000. TCRdb cleaned the public reads at Q25 with fastp, built clones with MiXCR and kept in-frame beta chains. CDR3 protein duplicates are merged, each entry listing the most common genes and DNA. For this sample there are some 220,000 distinct CDR3 sequences; approximately 3% appear just once. Of the sample, 3.2% falls within the top ten clones. This specimen was CD4+ T cells sorted from PBMCs, taken 10 days after the yellow fever booster vaccination. The origin of the receptors is a man aged 18 to 30 who received the YFV17D yellow fever vaccine.

The chain is built from TRBV7-2 and TRBJ2-7; TRBD2 might be the D (5 bases). Deletions cut 5 bases from V and 3 bases from J, with 17 bases between. The CDR3 totals 15 residues. From germline, CDR1 is SGHTA and CDR2 FQGNSA. CDR3 in amino acids: CASSPRQRLGYEQYF. Here the CDR3 DNA reads TGTGCCAGCAGCCCCCGCCAGCGGCTGGGCTACGAGCAGTACTTC.

The chain employs TRBV11-2 and TRBJ2-7, with D perhaps matching TRBD2 (5 bases). The CDR3 totals 12 residues. V lost 0 bases, J lost 6 bases, and 6 bases lay in between. Germline CDR1 reads SGHAT; CDR2 reads FQNNGV. This chain's CDR3 is CASSLEGSEQYV. The CDR3 DNA follows: TGTGCCAGCAGCTTAGAAGGGAGCGAGCAGTACGTC.

The sample holds a few counts of this clonotype. The chain recombines TRBV12-3 or TRBV12-4 with TRBJ1-5, with D unclear. Deletions cut 5 bases from V and 11 bases from J, with 16 bases between. The CDR3 spans 13 residues. CDR3 DNA sequence: TGTGCCAGCAGTGCGGGATCCCGAGTGTCCCAGCATTTT. Translating it yields CASSAGSRVSQHF.

In its sample, this clonotype was seen a few times. V usage is TRBV10-3 and J usage is TRBJ1-3; no reliable D call. V was clipped by 7 bases and J by 2 bases, with 9 bases between them. Germline loops: CDR1 ENHRY, CDR2 SYGVKD. The CDR3 covers 13 residues. CDR3 in DNA: TGTGCCATCAAGTTGGGGACTGGAAACACCATATATTTT. Translation: CAIKLGTGNTIYF.

The genes are TRBV7-2 and TRBJ2-5; 13 nucleotides align to TRBD2. CDR3 length: 17 amino acids. CDR1 and CDR2 (germline): SGHTA, FQGNSA. V gave up 5 bases and J gave up 1 base; unmatched junction bases: 7. This chain's CDR3 is CASSPRTSGGLQETQYF. In nucleotides, the CDR3 is TGTGCCAGCAGCCCTAGGACTAGCGGGGGCCTCCAAGAGACCCAGTACTTC.

The rearrangement links TRBV7-2 to TRBJ2-3; 8 bases are a match to TRBD2. The CDR3 has 15 residues. The J segment lost 3 bases and the V segment lost 1 base, leaving 3 bases of the junction unmatched. Germline CDR1 reads SGHTA; CDR2 reads FQGNSA. The CDR3 sequence: CASSLVAGRTDTQYF. The CDR3 nucleotides read TGTGCCAGCAGCTTAGTAGCGGGGAGGACAGATACGCAGTATTTT.

This clonotype was detected ten times or more. The gene calls are TRBV5-1 and TRBJ1-3; no firm D call. The V end lost 5 bases, the J end lost 0 bases, and 12 bases lay between the germline ends. In germline, CDR1 is SGHRS, CDR2 YFSETQ. The CDR3 contains 15 residues. The CDR3 sequence: CASRGYGISGNTIYF. The CDR3 nucleotides are TGCGCCAGCAGAGGGTACGGGATCTCTGGAAACACCATATATTTT. Full variable domain (missing parts from reference TRBV5-1 and TRBJ1-3): KAGVTQTPRYLIKTRGQQVTLSCSPISGHRSVSWYQQTPGQGLQFLFEYFSETQRNKGNFPGRFSGRQFSNSRSEMNVSTLELGDSALYLCASRGYGISGNTIYFGEGSWLTVV.

The chain recombines TRBV5-5 with TRBJ1-4, with D possibly being TRBD1 (5 bases). CDR1 is SGHKS, CDR2 YYEKEE, per germline (reference sequence). V was cut by 4 bases and J by 1 base, with 20 bases left in between. CDR3 size: 18 residues. CDR3: CASSPRVPGRRTNEKLFF. DNA for the CDR3: TGTGCCAGCAGCCCGCGCGTCCCGGGACGGCGAACTAATGAAAAACTGTTTTTT.

This clonotype showed up just a few times. V usage is TRBV10-3 and J usage is TRBJ2-5, with 10 bases lining up with TRBD2. The J segment lost 5 bases and the V segment lost 8 bases, leaving 5 bases of the junction unmatched. The CDR3 is made up of 13 amino acids. Germline-derived CDR1 and CDR2 are ENHRY and SYGVKD. CDR3 DNA: TGTGCCATCTCTAGCGGGGGTGTGGAGACCCAGTACTTC. Translating it yields CAISSGGVETQYF.

This clonotype came up a few times. This rearrangement joins TRBV19 to TRBJ2-7; the match to TRBD1 covers 12 bases. Per germline, CDR1 LNHDA and CDR2 SQIVND (reference sequence). Losses at the gene ends were 6 bases for V and 2 bases for J; bases not matched to a gene: 11. The CDR3 consists of 17 residues. In nucleotides, the CDR3 is TGTGCCAGTAGCCCGGGACAGGGGGCACCCGGAACCTACGAGCAGTACTTC. Translated, it gives CASSPGQGAPGTYEQYF. Based on the CDR3 plus reference TRBV19 and TRBJ2-7, the full variable domain is DGGITQSPKYLFRKEGQNVTLSCEQNLNHDAMYWYRQDPGQGLRLIYYSQIVNDFQKGDIAEGYSVSREKKESFPLTVTSAQKNPTAFYLCASSPGQGAPGTYEQYFGPGTRLTVT.

There are many counts of this clonotype. V is TRBV11-2 and J is TRBJ2-1; TRBD2 matches 9 bases. This CDR3 has 14 amino acids. J gave up 9 bases and V 5 bases, and 8 bases lay outside the gene matches. Per germline, CDR1 SGHAT and CDR2 FQNNGV. This chain's CDR3 is CASSRDPAGGEQFF. In DNA form, the CDR3 reads TGTGCCAGCAGCCGGGACCCAGCGGGGGGTGAGCAGTTCTTC.

This clonotype was counted at least ten times. This sequence joins TRBV5-1 and TRBJ1-1; D is unclear. V was cut by 3 bases and J by 4 bases, with 16 bases left in between. This CDR3 has 15 amino acids. Germline CDR1 SGHRS, CDR2 YFSETQ. As DNA, the CDR3 is TGCGCCAGCAGCTCCTGGTCCTTGGGCTCCACTGAAGCTTTCTTT. Translated: CASSSWSLGSTEAFF. The variable domain in full, with the rest retrieved from reference TRBV5-1 and TRBJ1-1, is KAGVTQTPRYLIKTRGQQVTLSCSPISGHRSVSWYQQTPGQGLQFLFEYFSETQRNKGNFPGRFSGRQFSNSRSEMNVSTLELGDSALYLCASSSWSLGSTEAFFGQGTRLTVV.

Ten or more counts support this clonotype. The V and J genes are TRBV7-2 and TRBJ2-7; 10 nucleotides align to TRBD2. The V and J ends lost 4 bases and 3 bases, in that order; junction bases with no gene match: 9. The CDR3 contains 16 residues. The germline V gene encodes CDR1 SGHTA and CDR2 FQGNSA. Here the CDR3 reads CASSSLAGGWDYEQYF. The CDR3 DNA sequence: TGTGCCAGCAGCTCCTTAGCGGGGGGCTGGGACTACGAGCAGTACTTC.

This clonotype appeared many times. The J gene is TRBJ2-1, the V gene TRBV5-6; D uncertain. The germline CDR1 and CDR2 sequences are SGHDT and YYEEEE. The CDR3 has 15 amino acids. V lost 1 base, J lost 0 bases, and 8 bases lay in between. This chain's CDR3 is CASSLWRSSYNEQFF. The DNA of the CDR3 is TGTGCCAGCAGCTTGTGGCGGAGCTCCTACAATGAGCAGTTCTTC. Full variable domain (remainder filled in from reference TRBV5-6 and TRBJ2-1): DAGVTQSPTHLIKTRGQQVTLRCSPKSGHDTVSWYQQALGQGPQFIFQYYEEEERQRGNFPDRFSGHQFPNYSSELNVNALLLGDSALYLCASSLWRSSYNEQFFGPGTRLTVL.

Ten or more counts support this clonotype. This chain uses TRBV5-1 with TRBJ1-1, with 11 bases identical to TRBD1. J lost 1 base, V lost 7 bases, and 9 bases had no gene match. This CDR3 has 16 residues. Germline V lookup: CDR1 SGHRS, CDR2 YFSETQ. The CDR3 protein is CASSTLGQGGNTEAFF. CDR3 DNA: TGCGCCAGCTCTACCTTGGGACAGGGGGGGAACACTGAAGCTTTCTTT.

This chain links TRBV3-1 with TRBJ2-5; the match to TRBD2 covers 8 bases. The V and J ends lost 8 bases and 5 bases, in that order; junction bases with no gene match: 16. The CDR3 covers 16 residues. Germline CDR1 reads LGHDT; CDR2 reads YNNKEL (reference sequence). The chain's CDR3 is CASLGTRSSLGETQYF. The CDR3 nucleotides are TGTGCCAGCCTCGGGACTAGGAGCTCCTTGGGGGAGACCCAGTACTTC.

This clonotype was seen ten or more times. The rearrangement joins TRBV9 to TRBJ2-1, with 10 bases aligning to TRBD2. The CDR3 totals 14 residues. V gave up 4 bases and J gave up 4 bases; unmatched junction bases: 2. Germline V gene data show CDR1 as SGDLS and CDR2 as YYNGEE. The CDR3 coding sequence is TGTGCCAGCAGCCTTAGCGGGGGGTACAATGAGCAGTTCTTC. It codes for CASSLSGGYNEQFF.

This clonotype has at least ten counts. The rearrangement links TRBV5-1 to TRBJ2-2; 7 bases agree with TRBD1. This CDR3 spans 16 amino acids. The ends lost 0 bases at V and 1 base at J; junction bases unmatched: 3. Germline loops: CDR1 SGHRS, CDR2 YFSETQ. The CDR3 here is CASSLERQGNTGELFF. CDR3 nucleotides: TGCGCCAGCAGCTTGGAAAGACAGGGGAACACCGGGGAGCTGTTTTTT.

This clonotype was seen repeatedly, ten times or more. The chain is built from TRBV21-1 and TRBJ2-1; the table gives TRBD1 as D, unverified against the DNA. TRBV21-1 is a documented pseudogene. The CDR3 loop spans 17 amino acids. CDR3 in amino acids: CASSNMGCPGGSDEQFF. The DNA for the CDR3 is TGTGCCAGCAGCAATATGGGGTGCCCAGGGGGTTCGGATGAGCAGTTCTTC.

This clonotype was seen repeatedly, ten times or more. V is TRBV6-5 and J is TRBJ1-1; possible D gene TRBD1, 5 bases. V was trimmed by 10 bases and J by 0 bases, leaving 18 bases between them. The CDR3 is made up of 15 amino acids. Germline V lookup: CDR1 MNHEY, CDR2 SVGAGI. Here the CDR3 reads CATHEQDRLNTEAFF. The CDR3 nucleotides read TGTGCCACACACGAACAGGACCGTTTGAACACTGAAGCTTTCTTT.

This clonotype was found many times. The chain employs TRBV6-2 or TRBV6-3 and TRBJ2-1; TRBD1 or TRBD2 may be the D gene (5 bases each). The CDR3 spans 17 residues. Trimming pared 0 bases from V and 3 bases from J, leaving 15 bases between. Germline V CDR1 and CDR2: MNHEY, SVGEGT. The CDR3 region has the DNA TGTGCCAGCAGTTACTCGAGTGTGAGAGGGGTCTACAATGAGCAGTTCTTC. Translated, it gives CASSYSSVRGVYNEQFF.

This clonotype was found once. A much larger clone differs by one base, so this may be a read error. The V call is TRBV5-1, the J call TRBJ2-5; 7 bases are shared with TRBD2. Germline assignment: CDR1 SGHRS and CDR2 YFSETQ. The ends lost 4 bases at V and 0 bases at J; junction bases unmatched: 12. The CDR3 covers 17 residues. CDR3 in amino acids: CASSGGVGVSYQETQYF. The CDR3 DNA reads TGCGCCAGCAGCGGGGGGGTCGGAGTATCGTACCAAGAGACCCAGTACTTC.

In this sample, this clonotype turned up many times. This chain links TRBV20-1 with TRBJ2-4; TRBD1 might be the D (6 bases). Trimming took off 6 bases at V and 1 base at J, with 10 bases between the two ends. The germline V gene encodes CDR1 DFQATT and CDR2 SNEGSKA (reference sequence). The CDR3 extends over 13 amino acids. The CDR3 here is CSAGGGAKNIQYF. In DNA, the CDR3 is TGCAGTGCAGGGGGTGGTGCCAAAAACATTCAGTACTTC.

This clonotype was observed a few times. J is TRBJ2-3 and V is TRBV24-1; 8 bases are shared with TRBD2. V gave up 9 bases and J gave up 0 bases; unmatched junction bases: 7. Germline CDR1 KGHDR, CDR2 SFDVKD. This CDR3 contains 15 residues. This CDR3 is CATGQRGSSTDTQYF. In DNA, the CDR3 is TGTGCCACCGGGCAGCGGGGGTCTAGCACAGATACGCAGTATTTT.

The V gene is TRBV20-1, the J gene TRBJ2-5; D perhaps matches TRBD1 (6 bases). The CDR3 consists of 15 residues. V was trimmed by 0 bases and J by 2 bases, leaving 13 bases between them. CDR1 is DFQATT and CDR2 is SNEGSKA in the germline V gene (reference sequence). This CDR3 reads CSARDLGRGQETQYF. DNA for the CDR3: TGCAGTGCTAGAGATCTGGGCAGGGGACAAGAGACCCAGTACTTC.

This clonotype came up many times. The chain employs TRBV12-3 or TRBV12-4 and TRBJ2-5, with D perhaps TRBD1 (5 bases). Between the trimmed V and J ends, which lost 6 bases and 1 base, there was a span of 15 bases. CDR3 length equals 15 residues. The CDR3 DNA reads as TGTGCCAGCAGCTCCACAGGACGGAGCCAAGAGACCCAGTACTTC. This gives the protein CASSSTGRSQETQYF.